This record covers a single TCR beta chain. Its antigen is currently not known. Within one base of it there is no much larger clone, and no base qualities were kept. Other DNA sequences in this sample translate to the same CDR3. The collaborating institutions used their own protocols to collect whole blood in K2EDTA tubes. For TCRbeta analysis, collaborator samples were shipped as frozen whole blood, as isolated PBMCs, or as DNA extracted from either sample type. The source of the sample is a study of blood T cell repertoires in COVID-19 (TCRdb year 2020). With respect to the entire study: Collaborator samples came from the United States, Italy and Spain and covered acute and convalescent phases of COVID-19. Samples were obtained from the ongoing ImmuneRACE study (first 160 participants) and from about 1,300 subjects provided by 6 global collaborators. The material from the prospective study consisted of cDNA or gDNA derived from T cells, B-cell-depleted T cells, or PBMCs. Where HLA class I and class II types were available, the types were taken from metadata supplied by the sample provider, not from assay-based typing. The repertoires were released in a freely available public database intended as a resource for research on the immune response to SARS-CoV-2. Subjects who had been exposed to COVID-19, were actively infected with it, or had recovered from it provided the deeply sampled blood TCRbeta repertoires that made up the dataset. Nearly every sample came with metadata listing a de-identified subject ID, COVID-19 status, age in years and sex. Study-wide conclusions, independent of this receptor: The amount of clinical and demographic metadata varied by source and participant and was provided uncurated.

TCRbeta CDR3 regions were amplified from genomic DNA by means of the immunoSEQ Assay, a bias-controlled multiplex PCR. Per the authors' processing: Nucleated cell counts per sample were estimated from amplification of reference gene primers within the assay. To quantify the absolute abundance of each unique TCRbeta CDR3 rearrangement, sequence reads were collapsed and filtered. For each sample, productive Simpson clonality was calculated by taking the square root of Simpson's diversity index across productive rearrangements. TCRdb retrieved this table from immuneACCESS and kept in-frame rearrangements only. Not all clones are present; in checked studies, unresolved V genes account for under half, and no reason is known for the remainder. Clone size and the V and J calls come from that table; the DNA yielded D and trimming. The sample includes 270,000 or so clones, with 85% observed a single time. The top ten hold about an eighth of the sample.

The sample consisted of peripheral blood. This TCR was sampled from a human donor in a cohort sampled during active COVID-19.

The CDR3 loop reads CATSDPRGTGELFF. The DNA reads TGTGCCACCAGTGATCCTAGAGGGACCGGGGAGCTGTTTTTT. The chain employs TRBV24-1 and TRBJ2-2, with TRBD2 perhaps the D gene, on 5 matching bases. Taken from cysteine to phenylalanine, the CDR3 has 14 residues. CDR3 DNA is the only sequence kept; it has 42 bases, read in frame from the first base. Reading the germline V gene gives CDR1 KGHDR and CDR2 SFDVKD. V sheds 3 bases and J sheds 5 bases, leaving 9 bases between their ends.